This TCR beta chain was observed in a study of T cells in Graves' hyperthyroidism and ophthalmopathy. From RNA transcripts, TCR beta CDR3 regions were amplified. RT-PCR in the first round (using the HTBI primer set) targeted the TCR CDR3. One entry per CDR3 protein, called by TCRdb with MiXCR from the multiplex PCR reads. The sample comprises 370,000 or so distinct CDR3 sequences, approximately 12% of which are singletons, and roughly 20% rests with the top ten. Study-level points and caveats: Blood samples included most of the expanded thyroid clonotypes exceeding 0.001. In validation, the model predicted ophthalmopathy. These predictions came a median roughly 7.1 months before onset.

This clonotype has ten or more counts. Its antigen remains unknown. Based on clinical symptoms, serum thyroxine and TRAb, thyroid ultrasound and orbital computed tomography, diagnoses were reached. The receptor was derived from a man aged 30 to 39 with Graves' hyperthyroidism that later progressed to Graves' ophthalmopathy. The sequenced sample consisted of blood.

CDR3 bases: TGTGCCAGCAGTTTACCGGCGGGGGGGCTTTCCGGGGAGCAGTTCTTC. It yields the protein CASSLPAGGLSGEQFF. V gene TRBV12-3 or TRBV12-4 combines with J gene TRBJ2-1; 9 bases line up with TRBD2. This CDR3 is 16 amino acids long. The V gene end was trimmed by 2 bases and the J gene end by 10 bases; junction bases not matched to a gene: 12.